Listed below are T cell receptor beta chains from one sample, sequenced in a study of blood T cell repertoires in COVID-19. Sequencing used immunoSEQ multiplex PCR; TCRdb keeps in-frame clones, though not all of them. Among fewer than 35,000 clones listed, about 92% were seen once. Sequencing used peripheral blood. All receptors come from a man in his 70s with active or convalescent COVID-19. CDR3s include the opening cysteine and the closing phenylalanine or tryptophan. A D gene is named only where the DNA matches it firmly. A clone size is listed for some rows: how often the clone was seen (once, few, many), or a class if it is expanded.

clone_size	j_call	d_call	cdr3_length	v_call	cdr3_nt	cdr3_aa
NA	TRBJ1-4	TRBD1	16	TRBV7-8	TGTGCCAGCAGCTTATTGGAACCGGGACAGGGAGAAAAACTGTTTTTT	CASSLLEPGQGEKLFF
few	TRBJ2-2	TRBD1	20	TRBV11-3	TGTGCCAGCAGCTTAGAAGTGGGGACAGGGGCCCCTCTGAACACCGGGGAGCTGTTTTTT	CASSLEVGTGAPLNTGELFF
NA	TRBJ1-1	TRBD1	16	TRBV5-1	TGCGCCAGCAGCTTGGGGCCGACAGGGGTGAACACTGAAGCTTTCTTT	CASSLGPTGVNTEAFF
NA	TRBJ2-3	NA	16	TRBV6-6	TGTGCCAGCAACGCGGACACACAAACCGTCACAGATACGCAGTATTTT	CASNADTQTVTDTQYF
NA	TRBJ1-4	NA	15	TRBV5-1	TGCGCCAGCAGCTCTCAGGGGTCAACTAATGAAAAACTGTTTTTT	CASSSQGSTNEKLFF
once	TRBJ1-6	NA	17	TRBV19	TGTGCCAGTAGTAGCCGGGACAAGAGCTCCTATAATTCACCCCTCCACTTT	CASSSRDKSSYNSPLHF
NA	TRBJ2-5	TRBD2	15	TRBV15	TGTGCCACCAGCAGAGGTCGGGAGGGCAAAGAGACCCAGTACTTC	CATSRGREGKETQYF
NA	TRBJ1-2	TRBD1	14	TRBV27	TGTGCCAGCAGGCGCGGGGACAGGGCGTATGGCTACACCTTC	CASRRGDRAYGYTF
NA	TRBJ2-3	NA	13	TRBV7-9	TGTGCCAGCAGCCCTGACAACACAGATACGCAGTATTTT	CASSPDNTDTQYF
NA	TRBJ1-2	TRBD1	17	TRBV5-1	TGCGCCAGCAGCTTGGGGGCCGTGGGACAGACTTTTCCTGGGTACACCTTC	CASSLGAVGQTFPGYTF
NA	TRBJ2-2	NA	13	TRBV18	TGTGCCAGCTCACCGGACAGCACCGGGGAGCTGTTTTTT	CASSPDSTGELFF
NA	TRBJ1-2	NA	16	TRBV2	TGTGCCAGCAGTGAAGGAGGTGGGAGGGGCGGGTATGGCTACACCTTC	CASSEGGGRGGYGYTF
few	TRBJ1-1	TRBD1	16	TRBV6-5	TGTGCCAGCAGTTACTCGGCGGACAGGGTGAACACTGAAGCTTTCTTT	CASSYSADRVNTEAFF
few	TRBJ2-5	TRBD2	13	TRBV19	TGTGCCAGTAGTCCCGGGGGGTTAGAGACCCAGTACTTC	CASSPGGLETQYF